The 30 T cell receptor beta chains below were found in one sample sequenced in a study of regulatory T cells in long-lasting Graves disease. Library construction for TCR beta used iRepertoire HTBI primers and Arm-PCR of CDR3 regions. TCRdb used MiXCR to reprocess the multiplex PCR reads, holding one entry per CDR3 protein. The table shows about 470,000 distinct CDR3 sequences, with more than 20% occurring only once. As to time point: persistent/refractory GD, antithyroid drugs over 5 years with positive TRAb. PBMC RNA served as the TCR library source. Sequencing was performed on peripheral blood mononuclear cells (PBMCs), taken when the disease was refractory, from a patient treated with antithyroid drugs. The receptor set was obtained from a female donor with Graves disease.

The table lists this clonotype with many counts. This sequence joins TRBV30 and TRBJ1-2; D is ambiguous. The CDR3 runs to 12 residues. V was pared by 2 bases and J by 3 bases, with 7 bases between. Germline-derived CDR1 and CDR2 are GTSNPN and SVGIG (reference sequence). The CDR3 DNA follows: TGTGCCTGGAGTTTCGGGGACTATGGCTACACCTTC. Protein: CAWSFGDYGYTF. The variable domain in full, completed from reference TRBV30 and TRBJ1-2, reads SQTIHQWPATLVQPVGSPLSLECTVEGTSNPNLYWYRQAAGRGLQLLFYSVGIGQISSEVPQNLSASRPQDRQFILSSKKLLLSDSGFYLCAWSFGDYGYTFGSGTRLTVV.

Ten or more counts support this clonotype. This chain joins TRBV7-2 and TRBJ1-2; perhaps TRBD1 as D (5 bases). The CDR3 extends over 14 amino acids. V was cut by 6 bases and J by 8 bases, with 19 bases left in between. Germline CDR1 reads SGHTA; CDR2 reads FQGNSA. The CDR3 spells CASRPGTAPGGYTF. The DNA of the CDR3 is TGTGCCAGCAGGCCCGGGACGGCCCCTGGGGGCTACACCTTC.

V gene TRBV14 combines with J gene TRBJ2-4; D is possibly TRBD2 (6 bases). This CDR3 is built from 15 residues. Germline V gene sequence: CDR1 SGHDN, CDR2 FVKESK. V lost 3 bases, J lost 9 bases, and 18 bases lay in between. The CDR3 sequence is CASSQTLGAGIIQYF. The CDR3, as DNA: TGTGCCAGCAGCCAGACTTTGGGTGCGGGGATCATTCAGTACTTC.

This clonotype was detected many times. The J gene is TRBJ2-4, the V gene TRBV24-1; D might be TRBD1 or TRBD2, each matching 5 bases. Germline CDR1 KGHDR, CDR2 SFDVKD. CDR3 size: 12 residues. Trimming removed 0 bases at V and 15 bases at J, with 11 bases between. CDR3: CATSDLGTLRYF. The CDR3 DNA sequence: TGTGCCACCAGTGATTTGGGGACCCTCCGGTACTTC.

This chain connects TRBV27 to TRBJ2-3; no definite D call. V was cut by 1 base and J by 0 bases, with 11 bases left in between. CDR3 length: 16 amino acids. Germline V CDR1 and CDR2: MNHEY, SMNVEV (reference sequence). DNA for the CDR3: TGTGCCAGCAGTTTATTGCATATCCCCAGCACAGATACGCAGTATTTT. Its protein product is CASSLLHIPSTDTQYF.

Notes on this clonotype: Being one base from a much bigger clone, this may be a read error. This chain joins TRBV11-2 and TRBJ2-7; 11 bases are a match to TRBD2. This CDR3 has 16 amino acids. Per the germline V gene, CDR1 is SGHAT and CDR2 is FQNNGV. In nucleotides, the CDR3 is TGTGCCAGCAGCTTGGATAGCGGGAGGGCTACCTACAAGCAGTACTTC. This translates into CASSLDSGRATYKQYF.

J is TRBJ2-2 and V is TRBV7-2; TRBD2 is a possible D gene (5 bases). Germline V gene lookup returns CDR1 SGHTA and CDR2 FQGNSA. Trimming cost V 4 bases and J 6 bases, with 21 bases left between them. This CDR3 spans 17 amino acids. The CDR3 sequence: CASSSMGSRVMAGELFF. The CDR3 nucleotides are TGTGCCAGCAGCTCCATGGGGAGTCGGGTCATGGCCGGGGAGCTGTTTTTT.

This clonotype was seen repeatedly, ten times or more. This chain joins TRBV6-1 and TRBJ1-2; 10 positions match TRBD1. V was pared by 4 bases and J by 8 bases, with 7 bases of the junction left unmatched. Germline V CDR1 and CDR2: MNHNS, SASEGT. The CDR3 is 14 residues long. CDR3 region: CASSAAGTGDGYTF. CDR3 in DNA: TGTGCCAGCAGTGCCGCCGGGACAGGGGACGGCTACACCTTC.

The chain recombines TRBV4-2 with TRBJ1-3; tentative D call: TRBD1 (5 bases). The germline V gene has CDR1 LGHNA and CDR2 YNFKEQ. CDR3 length equals 16 residues. V was trimmed by 0 bases and J by 2 bases, leaving 11 bases between them. The CDR3 is CASSQDGGGPGNTIYF. The DNA of the CDR3 is TGTGCCAGCAGCCAAGATGGTGGGGGACCTGGAAACACCATATATTTT.

About this clonotype: The CDR3 does not end in the conserved phenylalanine or tryptophan, so this is likely a read error. This chain connects TRBV6-4 to TRBJ1-1; D is uncertain. The CDR3 has 13 residues. CDR1 and CDR2 from the germline V gene are MRHNA and SNTAGT. The V end was cut by 4 bases, the J end by 1 base, with 7 bases between. CDR3 region: CASSASENTEAFS. DNA of the CDR3: TGTGCCAGCAGTGCATCGGAGAACACTGAAGCTTTCTCT.

This clonotype was counted a few times. This chain uses TRBV6-5 with TRBJ1-5; D perhaps matches TRBD1 (6 bases). CDR3 size: 13 residues. Germline CDR1 reads MNHEY; CDR2 reads SVGAGI. The germline V and J ends were trimmed by 4 bases and 7 bases, with 11 bases remaining between them. Here the CDR3 DNA reads TGTGCCAGCAGTTTGGGGGCGAAACAGCCCCAGCATTTT. Encoded protein: CASSLGAKQPQHF.

This clonotype appeared a few times. The chain joins TRBV5-1 to TRBJ2-7, with TRBD1 matching over 8 bases. The V gene's germline CDR1 is SGHRS and CDR2 YFSETQ. J gave up 5 bases and V 0 bases, and 4 bases lay outside the gene matches. The CDR3 spans 14 residues. The CDR3 spells CASSLDRGIDEQYF. The CDR3 nucleotides read TGCGCCAGCAGCTTGGACAGGGGGATCGACGAGCAGTACTTC.

This clonotype came up a few times. The chain has TRBV19 and TRBJ1-2; the D is unclear. V lost 1 base and J lost 7, with 13 bases in between. In germline, CDR1 is LNHDA, CDR2 SQIVND (reference sequence). This CDR3 has 14 residues. The CDR3 nucleotides read TGTGCCAGTAGTATAGTTCGGGCCTCTACTGGCTACACCTTC. Translated, it gives CASSIVRASTGYTF.

This clonotype was picked up many times. V usage is TRBV18 and J usage is TRBJ2-2; no definite D call. Germline CDR1 is KGHSH and CDR2 is LQKENI. The V and J ends lost 3 bases and 6 bases respectively, with 5 bases between them. The CDR3 runs 12 residues. CDR3 sequence: CASSPAAGELFF. The CDR3 nucleotides read TGTGCCAGCTCACCCGCGGCCGGGGAGCTGTTTTTT.

This clonotype was seen once. This chain links TRBV4-3 with TRBJ1-1; a weak D match, TRBD1 (5 bases). Trimming left V 0 bases short and J 5 bases short, with 13 bases between. In germline, CDR1 is LGHNA, CDR2 YSLEER. The CDR3 loop spans 15 amino acids. The CDR3 region is CASSQDLGGGTEAFF. DNA of the CDR3: TGCGCCAGCAGCCAAGATCTCGGGGGGGGGACTGAAGCTTTCTTT.

The gene calls are TRBV20-1 and TRBJ1-1; no definite D call. V was cut by 6 bases and J by 7 bases, with 12 bases left in between. The germline V gene encodes CDR1 DFQATT and CDR2 SNEGSKA (reference sequence). The CDR3 is 11 amino acids. CDR3 loop: CSAPKGGEAFF. The CDR3, as DNA: TGCAGTGCCCCGAAGGGAGGTGAAGCTTTCTTT.

The table lists this clonotype with a few counts. This rearrangement joins TRBV7-9 to TRBJ1-1, with no clear D. The CDR3 is 13 residues long. CDR1 and CDR2 from the germline V gene are SEHNR and FQNEAQ (reference sequence). Trimming stripped 4 bases from V and 2 bases from J, with 8 bases between. The CDR3 nucleotides are TGTGCCAGCAGCTACGACGGCAACACTGAAGCTTTCTTT. It yields the protein CASSYDGNTEAFF. Based on the CDR3 plus reference TRBV7-9 and TRBJ1-1, the full variable domain is DTGVSQNPRHKITKRGQNVTFRCDPISEHNRLYWYRQTLGQGPEFLTYFQNEAQLEKSRLLSDRFSAERPKGSFSTLEIQRTEQGDSAMYLCASSYDGNTEAFFGQGTRLTVV.

Ten or more counts support this clonotype. This chain links TRBV11-2 with TRBJ1-2; 8 bases fit TRBD1. Germline V gene lookup returns CDR1 SGHAT and CDR2 FQNNGV. The CDR3 loop spans 14 amino acids. J gave up 4 bases and V 4 bases, and 5 bases lay outside the gene matches. CDR3 protein: CASSYDRGGYGYTF. The CDR3 DNA follows: TGTGCCAGCAGCTACGACAGGGGAGGCTATGGCTACACCTTC.

This clonotype was detected many times. This chain joins TRBV20-1 and TRBJ2-1; D may be TRBD2 (5 bases). Trimming stripped 0 bases from V and 4 bases from J, with 19 bases between. The CDR3 is 17 residues long. Germline-derived CDR1 and CDR2 are DFQATT and SNEGSKA (reference sequence). The CDR3: CSARDSGRLYSYNEQFF. Here the CDR3 DNA reads TGCAGTGCTAGAGATTCTGGGAGACTATATTCTTACAATGAGCAGTTCTTC.

In its sample, this clonotype was seen a few times. This chain uses TRBV28 with TRBJ2-7; maybe TRBD1 (6 bases). CDR1 and CDR2 from the germline V gene are MDHEN and SYDVKM. The CDR3 is 15 amino acids. Trimming stripped 3 bases from V and 0 bases from J, with 12 bases between. The CDR3 DNA is TGTGCCAGCAGTTTGGTACAGGGCAACTCCTACGAGCAGTACTTC. Translation gives CASSLVQGNSYEQYF.

This clonotype occurred once. Likely a read error: the CDR3 ends without its conserved phenylalanine or tryptophan. This chain links TRBV14 with TRBJ2-7; no reliable D call. The V end lost 1 base, the J end lost 3 bases, and 16 bases lay between the germline ends. The CDR3 loop spans 16 amino acids. Per germline, CDR1 SGHDN and CDR2 FVKESK. CDR3 sequence (DNA): TGTGCCAGCAGCCAAGGTGGACCCTTAACGGGCTACGAGCAGTACCTC. This gives the protein CASSQGGPLTGYEQYL.

This clonotype has just a few counts. This sequence joins TRBV4-2 and TRBJ2-7, with 7 bases identical to TRBD2. V trimming: 4 bases; J trimming: 0 bases; junction bases outside the gene matches: 9. The CDR3 spans 16 residues. The germline V gene encodes CDR1 LGHNA and CDR2 YNFKEQ. CDR3 region: CASSRALAASSYEQYF. CDR3 nucleotide sequence: TGTGCCAGCAGCCGGGCCCTAGCGGCCAGCTCCTACGAGCAGTACTTC.

The rearrangement links TRBV2 to TRBJ2-3, with 12 bases matching TRBD2. The CDR3 runs to 15 residues. Per the germline V gene, CDR1 is SNHLY and CDR2 is FYNNEI. V was pared by 7 bases and J by 3 bases, with 5 bases of the junction left unmatched. The CDR3 sequence is CASIRTSGITDTQYF. Written as DNA, the CDR3 is TGTGCCAGCATTCGGACTAGCGGGATAACAGATACGCAGTATTTT.

This clonotype has ten or more counts. V usage is TRBV9 and J usage is TRBJ1-6; D ambiguous. This CDR3 is built from 14 residues. Trimming removed 5 bases at V and 5 bases at J, with 11 bases between. Germline-derived CDR1 and CDR2 are SGDLS and YYNGEE. The DNA for the CDR3 is TGTGCCAGCAGGCGGACGGAAGATAATTCACCCCTCCACTTT. This sequence encodes CASRRTEDNSPLHF.

The V gene is TRBV27, the J gene TRBJ2-7, with TRBD1 identical over 8 bases. V lost 2 bases and J lost 4; bases outside the gene matches: 7. CDR1 MNHEY and CDR2 SMNVEV come from the germline V gene (reference sequence). This CDR3 comprises 15 residues. CDR3 DNA sequence: TGTGCCAGCAGTTTAGGGACAGGCCGTTTATACGAGCAGTACTTC. This codes for CASSLGTGRLYEQYF.

This clonotype was picked up many times. The CDR3 DNA is TGTGCCAGCAGTGAAAAAGGGGGAGTTCACGAGCAGTACTTC. Translated: CASSEKGGVHEQYF. The rearrangement joins TRBV2 to TRBJ2-7, with D tentatively TRBD1 (6 bases). V lost 2 bases and J 5 bases, leaving 13 bases between the germline ends. The CDR3 has 14 amino acids. The germline V gene has CDR1 SNHLY and CDR2 FYNNEI. Combining the CDR3 with reference TRBV2 and TRBJ2-7 gives the whole variable domain EPEVTQTPSHQVTQMGQEVILRCVPISNHLYFYWYRQILGQKVEFLVSFYNNEISEKSEIFDDQFSVERPDGSNFTLKIRSTKLEDSAMYFCASSEKGGVHEQYFGPGTRLTVT.

Only a few counts were recorded for this clonotype. The V gene is TRBV3-1, the J gene TRBJ2-5; D unresolved. CDR1 LGHDT and CDR2 YNNKEL come from the germline V gene (reference sequence). V was pared by 0 bases and J by 1 base, with 18 bases between. The length of the CDR3 is 18 residues. CDR3 DNA sequence: TGTGCCAGCAGCCAAGAGACGGGCCAGCTGCAGTCCCAAGAGACCCAGTACTTC. Amino acids: CASSQETGQLQSQETQYF.

The table lists this clonotype with a few counts. The V and J genes are TRBV7-9 and TRBJ2-7; 7 positions match TRBD2. The CDR3 loop spans 16 amino acids. Trimming took 1 base from V and 4 from J; bases not matched to a gene: 10. CDR1 is SEHNR and CDR2 is FQNEAQ in the germline V gene (reference sequence). CDR3 amino acids: CASSLEGGLEMYEQYF. The CDR3 DNA reads as TGTGCCAGCAGCTTAGAGGGTGGACTAGAAATGTACGAGCAGTACTTC.

This chain uses TRBV20-1 with TRBJ2-1, with TRBD2 matching 14 bases. V lost 3 bases, J lost 0 bases, and 1 base stayed unmatched. The CDR3 is 16 amino acids. Germline V gives CDR1 DFQATT, CDR2 SNEGSKA (reference sequence). The CDR3: CSASGTSGSSYNEQFF. The DNA of the CDR3 is TGCAGTGCTAGCGGGACTAGCGGGAGCTCCTACAATGAGCAGTTCTTC.

The sample holds a few counts of this clonotype. CDR3 coding DNA: TGCGCCAGCAGCCAGGACTCGACCGGCTACACCTTC. Its protein is CASSQDSTGYTF. The chain couples TRBV4-1 to TRBJ1-2, with no clear D. This CDR3 spans 12 amino acids. The V end lost 3 bases, the J end lost 8 bases, and 10 bases lay between the germline ends. CDR1 and CDR2 (germline): MGHRA, YSYEKL.